Shown below are 23 T cell receptor beta chains from a single sample sequenced in a study of human T cells and chemical hapten exposure. Time point reported: patch test 1, 2 weeks after DPC sensitization. Treatment noted: therapeutic diphenylcyclopropenone sensitization with weekly scalp DPC. TCRdb re-derived calls from the RACE reads in MiXCR, one entry per CDR3 protein. The sample contains about 99,000 distinct CDR3 sequences, approximately 13% of which appear only once. Here the sequenced sample was whole blood, taken in connection with sensitization to the hapten diphenylcyclopropenone (DPC). The receptor source for this set is a woman aged 40 to 50 with alopecia areata. Some clones in this sample may be carry-over from other donors' samples.

J is TRBJ2-7 and V is TRBV6-6; D perhaps matches TRBD2 (5 bases). V was cut by 2 bases and J by 0 bases, with 11 bases left in between. The CDR3 runs 15 residues. Germline CDR1 is MNHNY and CDR2 is SVGAGI (reference sequence). This CDR3 reads CASSYPEGTSYEQYF. The CDR3 nucleotides are TGTGCCAGCAGTTACCCTGAGGGCACCTCCTACGAGCAGTACTTC.

The genes are TRBV30 and TRBJ2-7; 10 bases agree with TRBD2. The length of the CDR3 is 17 residues. Germline trimming cut 4 bases from V and 2 bases from J; bases unmatched to any gene: 14. CDR1 is GTSNPN and CDR2 is SVGIG in the germline V gene (reference sequence). CDR3 amino acids: CAWNLPRRLAGAYEQYF. The DNA for the CDR3 is TGTGCCTGGAACCTCCCGCGACGACTAGCGGGCGCCTACGAGCAGTACTTC.

This clonotype has only a few counts. The V gene is TRBV6-5, the J gene TRBJ1-1; D is unresolved. The V gene lost 4 bases and the J gene lost 2 bases, with 11 bases spanning the gap. The CDR3 is made up of 14 amino acids. Germline values: CDR1 MNHEY, CDR2 SVGAGI. CDR3 nucleotides: TGTGCCAGCAGTTCCAGAGGATTCAACACTGAAGCTTTCTTT. Residues: CASSSRGFNTEAFF.

In this sample, this clonotype turned up a few times. V gene TRBV27 combines with J gene TRBJ2-5, with a possible D match to TRBD2 (6 bases). CDR3 length equals 11 residues. In germline, CDR1 is MNHEY, CDR2 SMNVEV (reference sequence). The V gene lost 4 bases and the J gene lost 7 bases, with 7 bases spanning the gap. CDR3 sequence reads: CASSSRGTQYF. The CDR3, as DNA: TGTGCCAGCAGTTCGCGGGGGACCCAGTACTTC.

The table lists this clonotype with many counts. CDR3 nucleotide sequence: TGTGCCAGCCGAGAATCTAGCGGGAGACCCTACGAGCAGTACTTC. It translates to CASRESSGRPYEQYF. This chain joins TRBV18 and TRBJ2-7; 10 bases align to TRBD2. Germline-derived CDR1 and CDR2 are KGHSH and LQKENI. Losses at the gene ends were 8 bases for V and 2 bases for J; bases not matched to a gene: 9. The CDR3 length is 15 residues.

This clonotype has at least ten counts. The rearrangement links TRBV3-1 to TRBJ2-7; no clear D. The CDR3 spans 12 residues. Germline CDR1 and CDR2: LGHDT and YNNKEL (reference sequence). Trimming took 6 bases from V and 3 from J, leaving 9 bases between them. The CDR3 protein is CASSDTGYEQYF. CDR3 bases: TGTGCCAGCAGTGATACTGGCTACGAGCAGTACTTC.

This clonotype was counted many times. The chain carries TRBV28 and TRBJ2-7; 9 bases match TRBD2. Trimming cost V 4 bases and J 2 bases; bases outside gene matches: 12. Per the germline V gene, CDR1 is MDHEN and CDR2 is SYDVKM. This CDR3 spans 17 amino acids. The CDR3 reads CASSSLRGAGGPYEQYF. The CDR3 region has the DNA TGTGCCAGCAGTTCCCTCAGGGGTGCGGGAGGGCCCTACGAGCAGTACTTC. Using reference TRBV28 and TRBJ2-7 for the parts outside the CDR3, the full variable domain is DVKVTQSSRYLVKRTGEKVFLECVQDMDHENMFWYRQDPGLGLRLIYFSYDVKMKEKGDIPEGYSVSREKKERFSLILESASTNQTSMYLCASSSLRGAGGPYEQYFGPGTRLTVT.

The chain is built from TRBV7-2 and TRBJ2-7; 9 bases map to TRBD2. There are 14 residues in the CDR3. Germline V gene data show CDR1 as SGHTA and CDR2 as FQGNSA. V was pared by 3 bases and J by 3 bases, with 3 bases of the junction left unmatched. As DNA, the CDR3 is TGTGCCAGCAGCTTCATGACTAGCGGCTACGAGCAGTACTTC. Amino acid sequence: CASSFMTSGYEQYF.

This rearrangement joins TRBV27 to TRBJ2-7; the D is unclear. Trimming took 7 bases from V and 1 from J, leaving 8 bases between them. This CDR3 comprises 12 residues. Germline V CDR1 and CDR2: MNHEY, SMNVEV (reference sequence). The CDR3 DNA is TGTGCCAGCACCCCTCTATCCTACGAGCAGTACTTC. Protein sequence: CASTPLSYEQYF.

This clonotype came up many times. The V call is TRBV7-9, the J call TRBJ2-4, with a weak D call TRBD1 (6 bases). V lost 2 bases, J lost 2 bases, and 10 bases lay in between. CDR1 and CDR2 from the germline V gene are SEHNR and FQNEAQ (reference sequence). The CDR3 consists of 15 residues. Written as DNA, the CDR3 is TGTGCCAGCAGCTTACAGGGGATAACCAAAAACATTCAGTACTTC. Amino acid sequence: CASSLQGITKNIQYF.

This clonotype showed up just a few times. This chain uses TRBV5-1 with TRBJ2-1, with TRBD2 matching 9 bases. Trimming at V came to 0 bases and at J to 4 bases, leaving 5 bases not matched to a gene. Germline-derived CDR1 and CDR2 are SGHRS and YFSETQ. The CDR3 covers 16 residues. CDR3 in amino acids: CASSLAGLAGYNEQFF. DNA of the CDR3: TGCGCCAGCAGCTTGGCCGGGCTAGCGGGGTACAATGAGCAGTTCTTC.

This clonotype was counted ten times or more. V is TRBV12-3 or TRBV12-4 and J is TRBJ1-1; D call uncertain. The CDR3 has 12 residues. V shed 8 bases and J shed 5 bases, with 12 bases lying between them. The CDR3 spells CASGSVGTEAFF. In DNA form, the CDR3 reads TGTGCCAGCGGTTCCGTGGGTACTGAAGCTTTCTTT.

This clonotype was seen more than once but under ten times. The CDR3 region has the DNA TGCGCCAGCAGCTTGGCACGGCGGGGTTTGGGCATTGTCGGTAGTACGTACAATGAGCAGTTCTTC. Its protein product is CASSLARRGLGIVGSTYNEQFF. V and J are TRBV5-1 and TRBJ2-1; weak D call: TRBD2 (6 bases). The V and J ends lost 0 bases and 4 bases respectively, with 32 bases between them. The CDR3 runs 22 residues. Looked up from germline, CDR1 is SGHRS and CDR2 is YFSETQ.

This clonotype was counted between two and nine times. The chain links TRBV7-2 to TRBJ2-1; TRBD2 aligns across 9 bases. Trimming cost V 5 bases and J 4 bases; bases outside gene matches: 9. The CDR3 runs 16 residues. The germline V gene encodes CDR1 SGHTA and CDR2 FQGNSA. Written as DNA, the CDR3 is TGTGCCAGCAGCCCCATGGCCCTAGCGGGGTACAATGAGCAGTTCTTC. It specifies CASSPMALAGYNEQFF.

This clonotype was observed a handful of times. The chain recombines TRBV28 with TRBJ2-7; possible D gene TRBD2, 6 bases. The germline gives CDR1 MDHEN, CDR2 SYDVKM. This CDR3 is built from 13 residues. V gave up 8 bases and J gave up 2 bases, with 13 bases separating them. Here the CDR3 DNA reads TGTGCCAGCTTGACTAGTTCTCCCTACGAGCAGTACTTC. It encodes CASLTSSPYEQYF.

The V and J genes are TRBV6-1 and TRBJ2-7; 12 nucleotides agree with TRBD2. CDR1 and CDR2 from the germline V gene are MNHNS and SASEGT. Trimming cost V 5 bases and J 1 base; bases outside gene matches: 3. The CDR3 is 15 residues long. CDR3 sequence (DNA): TGTGCCAGCAGTACAGGGACTAGCGGGTCCTACGAGCAGTACTTC. It specifies CASSTGTSGSYEQYF.

This sequence joins TRBV5-4 and TRBJ2-5, with TRBD1 identical over 9 bases. The ends lost 3 bases at V and 4 bases at J; junction bases unmatched: 10. The CDR3 has 16 residues. Germline V gene lookup returns CDR1 SGHNT and CDR2 YYREEE (reference sequence). DNA of the CDR3: TGTGCCAGCAGCTCGAACCGACAGGGGGTATCAGAGACCCAGTACTTC. It is translated as CASSSNRQGVSETQYF.

The V gene is TRBV28, the J gene TRBJ2-5, with D possibly matching TRBD2 (6 bases). The CDR3 has 14 amino acids. Trimming left V 4 bases short and J 2 bases short, with 11 bases between. Germline V gene data show CDR1 as MDHEN and CDR2 as SYDVKM. The CDR3 protein is CASSSPGLQETQYF. Here the CDR3 DNA reads TGTGCCAGCAGTTCTCCGGGACTGCAAGAGACCCAGTACTTC.

This clonotype showed up many times. The chain couples TRBV7-3 to TRBJ2-3, with D maybe TRBD2 (5 bases). Germline assignment: CDR1 SGHTA and CDR2 FQGTGA. This CDR3 comprises 16 residues. With 1 base removed from V and 3 bases from J, the gap between germline ends came to 14 bases. CDR3: CASSLKGLAETDTQYF. CDR3 nucleotide sequence: TGTGCCAGCAGCTTAAAAGGGCTAGCCGAAACAGATACGCAGTATTTT.

The table lists this clonotype with many counts. The chain recombines TRBV10-3 with TRBJ2-7; 9 bases fit TRBD1. CDR1 and CDR2 (germline): ENHRY, SYGVKD. CDR3 size: 15 residues. After removal of 6 bases from V and 5 bases from J, the junction contained 11 bases not matched to a gene. In nucleotides, the CDR3 is TGTGCCATCAGCGAAACCGGGACAGGGATCCACGAGCAGTACTTC. This translates into CAISETGTGIHEQYF.

This clonotype has just a few counts. The chain recombines TRBV11-2 with TRBJ2-7; D is ambiguous. With 8 bases removed from V and 4 bases from J, the gap between germline ends came to 9 bases. CDR1 is SGHAT, CDR2 FQNNGV, per germline. The CDR3 has 11 amino acids. The DNA for the CDR3 is TGTGCCAGCGGCATCGGGTACGAGCAGTACTTC. Translated: CASGIGYEQYF.

The chain uses TRBV11-2 and TRBJ2-1, with 14 bases that match TRBD2. CDR1 is SGHAT and CDR2 is FQNNGV in the germline V gene. Germline trimming cut 1 base from V and 7 bases from J; bases unmatched to any gene: 0. The CDR3 runs 15 residues. CDR3 region: CASSLGLAGGNEQFF. CDR3 sequence (DNA): TGTGCCAGCAGCTTAGGACTAGCGGGAGGGAATGAGCAGTTCTTC.

The rearrangement links TRBV11-2 to TRBJ2-7; 11 bases line up with TRBD2. Per the germline V gene, CDR1 is SGHAT and CDR2 is FQNNGV. J was trimmed by 7 bases and V by 2 bases; bases with no gene match: 7. The length of the CDR3 is 15 residues. The CDR3 region is CASSLQLAGAGEQYF. In nucleotides, the CDR3 is TGTGCCAGCAGCTTACAACTAGCGGGAGCGGGAGAGCAGTACTTC.